These 32 T cell receptor beta chains came from one sample sequenced in a study of blood T cells in healthy people across ages. Alongside a J-beta primer mix, a sample-barcoded 5' primer served in a second PCR lasting about 6 to 12 cycles. TCRdb reprocessed the 5' RACE reads with MiXCR, giving one entry per CDR3 protein. The sample yields 850,000 to 1,000,000 distinct CDR3 sequences, roughly 50% seen once. Sequenced sample: blood. The source of these receptors is a woman aged 55-75 years in good health.

Concerning this clonotype: At one end, the junction sequence differs from germline, possibly due to a read error. The V call is TRBV6-2 or TRBV6-3, the J call TRBJ2-3; no definite D call. The CDR3 sequence is 14 residues long. Germline assignment: CDR1 MNHEY and CDR2 SVGEGT. The CDR3 loop reads CTSSYVLLTDTQYF. CDR3 bases: TGTACCAGCAGTTACGTGCTCCTCACAGATACGCAGTATTTT.

The rearrangement joins TRBV12-3 or TRBV12-4 to TRBJ2-6, with no clear D. The CDR3 is 14 residues long. Trimming removed 8 bases from V and 0 bases from J, with 8 bases in between. The DNA for the CDR3 is TGTGCCAGCGTGTCTCACTCTGGGGCCAACGTCCTGACTTTC. Translating gives CASVSHSGANVLTF.

The chain combines TRBV7-2 with TRBJ2-1, with D perhaps TRBD1 or TRBD2 (5 bases each). Germline CDR1 reads SGHTA; CDR2 reads FQGNSA. CDR3 size: 14 residues. With 5 bases removed from V and 4 bases from J, the gap between germline ends came to 12 bases. This chain's CDR3 is CASSRLGVYNEQFF. In nucleotides, the CDR3 is TGTGCCAGCAGCCGGCTGGGGGTTTACAATGAGCAGTTCTTC.

This clonotype was counted only a few times. This rearrangement joins TRBV27 to TRBJ2-1, with D perhaps matching TRBD1 (7 bases). Germline CDR1 MNHEY, CDR2 SMNVEV (reference sequence). CDR3 size: 14 residues. Trimming stripped 5 bases from V and 5 bases from J, with 13 bases between. The CDR3 protein is CASSPRGTDNEQFF. The CDR3 region has the DNA TGTGCCAGCAGTCCCCGGGGGACAGACAATGAGCAGTTCTTC.

The gene calls are TRBV27 and TRBJ2-1; possible D gene TRBD1, 5 bases. CDR3 size: 14 residues. V was trimmed by 3 bases and J by 5 bases, leaving 11 bases between them. Germline assignment: CDR1 MNHEY and CDR2 SMNVEV (reference sequence). Here the CDR3 reads CASSFLGVDNEQFF. The CDR3 DNA is TGTGCCAGCAGTTTTTTAGGGGTTGACAATGAGCAGTTCTTC.

This chain joins TRBV27 and TRBJ2-4, with 10 bases aligning to TRBD1. Matching the DNA end better, TRBJ2-7 makes the J call doubtful. The CDR3 totals 17 residues. Germline V CDR1 and CDR2: MNHEY, SMNVEV (reference sequence). The CDR3 region is CASSLFGPGQGINEQYF. In nucleotides, the CDR3 is TGTGCCAGCAGTTTATTTGGGCCGGGACAGGGGATCAACGAGCAGTACTTC.

This clonotype appeared many times. The chain joins TRBV12-3 or TRBV12-4 to TRBJ2-3; D assignment may be TRBD1 or TRBD2 (5 bases each). Between the trimmed V and J ends, which lost 5 bases and 1 base, there was a span of 13 bases. This CDR3 has 15 residues. This chain's CDR3 is CASSTGTVRTDTQYF. CDR3 in DNA: TGTGCCAGCAGTACCGGGACGGTACGCACAGATACGCAGTATTTT.

V and J are TRBV27 and TRBJ2-1, with 7 bases that match TRBD2. With the DNA end fitting TRBJ2-7 better, the J assignment may be wrong. Germline-derived CDR1 and CDR2 are MNHEY and SMNVEV (reference sequence). The CDR3 is made up of 16 amino acids. CDR3 nucleotide sequence: TGTGCCAGCAGTTTACTGGGGGGGAGCTCCTACAATGAGCAGTACTTC. Translation: CASSLLGGSSYNEQYF.

This clonotype was seen a few times. V usage is TRBV2 and J usage is TRBJ1-2, with TRBD1 matching over 8 bases. The CDR3 has 13 amino acids. Germline V gene sequence: CDR1 SNHLY, CDR2 FYNNEI. With V trimmed by 6 bases and J by 8 bases, 8 bases remained unmatched. CDR3 nucleotide sequence: TGTGCCAGCAGCAAGGAGGACAGGGAAGGCTACACCTTC. It codes for CASSKEDREGYTF.

This clonotype turned up a few times. The chain recombines TRBV29-1 with TRBJ2-1; TRBD2 aligns across 7 bases. This CDR3 contains 11 residues. The ends lost 7 bases at V and 8 bases at J; junction bases unmatched: 5. Looked up from germline, CDR1 is SQVTM and CDR2 is ANQGSEA. The CDR3 loop is CSAGLVDEQFF. The CDR3 DNA reads as TGCAGCGCAGGACTAGTAGATGAGCAGTTCTTC.

The CDR3 loop reads CAIGGVDTQYF. The CDR3 nucleotides are TGTGCCATCGGGGGCGTGGATACGCAGTATTTT. The chain uses TRBV6-2 or TRBV6-3 and TRBJ2-3, with D tentatively TRBD1 or TRBD2 (6 bases each). CDR1 is MNHEY, CDR2 SVGEGT, per germline. The CDR3 runs 11 residues. Trimming removed 10 bases from V and 6 bases from J, with 11 bases in between.

In its sample, this clonotype was seen a few times. This rearrangement joins TRBV5-1 to TRBJ2-5, with TRBD2 identical over 11 bases. With 0 bases clipped from V and 4 bases from J, the junction kept 8 bases outside the gene matches. CDR3 length: 17 amino acids. The germline gives CDR1 SGHRS, CDR2 YFSETQ. The CDR3 nucleotides are TGCGCCAGCAGCTTGGAACTTCTAGCGGGAGGCGGAGAGACCCAGTACTTC. The encoded protein is CASSLELLAGGGETQYF.

This clonotype occurred a few times. The V gene is TRBV12-3 or TRBV12-4, the J gene TRBJ1-1; 7 nucleotides line up with TRBD1. V gave up 8 bases and J gave up 0 bases; unmatched junction bases: 6. This CDR3 has 14 residues. CDR3 in DNA: TGTGCCAGCTCTGGGACAGTGATGAACACTGAAGCTTTCTTT. This encodes CASSGTVMNTEAFF.

There are a few counts of this clonotype. V gene TRBV20-1 combines with J gene TRBJ2-5, with D maybe TRBD1 (5 bases). CDR3 length equals 13 residues. V was trimmed by 3 bases and J by 7 bases, leaving 15 bases between them. CDR1 is DFQATT and CDR2 is SNEGSKA in the germline V gene (reference sequence). CDR3 residues: CSARADPQGTQYF. The CDR3 DNA reads TGCAGTGCTAGGGCTGATCCCCAGGGGACCCAGTACTTC.

This clonotype was detected a few times. The chain joins TRBV20-1 to TRBJ2-7; D perhaps matches TRBD2 (6 bases). Germline V CDR1 and CDR2: DFQATT, SNEGSKA (reference sequence). The germline V and J ends were trimmed by 0 bases and 3 bases, with 12 bases remaining between them. The CDR3 has 14 amino acids. Here the CDR3 DNA reads TGCAGTGCTAGAGATGCAGGAGGGGTCTACGAGCAGTACTTC. It translates to CSARDAGGVYEQYF.

CDR3 loop: CSVEIGREGVHNEQYF. The CDR3 nucleotides are TGCAGCGTTGAAATAGGGCGGGAGGGGGTTCACAATGAGCAGTACTTC. The genes are TRBV29-1 and TRBJ2-5, with 9 positions matching TRBD2. The CDR3 consists of 16 residues. The germline gives CDR1 SQVTM, CDR2 ANQGSEA. With V trimmed by 2 bases and J by 11 bases, 18 bases remained unmatched.

This rearrangement joins TRBV7-2 to TRBJ2-3; D is uncertain. V lost 3 bases to trimming and J lost 1 base, with 8 bases between them. There are 14 residues in the CDR3. The germline gives CDR1 SGHTA, CDR2 FQGNSA. CDR3 amino acids: CASSFTVGTDTQYF. The CDR3 nucleotides read TGTGCCAGCAGCTTTACGGTAGGCACAGATACGCAGTATTTT.

The V and J genes are TRBV6-2 or TRBV6-3 and TRBJ2-4; 14 bases map to TRBD2. This CDR3 comprises 19 residues. With 0 bases clipped from V and 2 bases from J, the junction kept 6 bases outside the gene matches. Germline CDR1 is MNHEY and CDR2 is SVGEGT. This CDR3 reads CASSYSSGTSGSTKNIQYF. The CDR3 region has the DNA TGTGCCAGCAGTTACTCGAGTGGGACTAGCGGGAGCACCAAAAACATTCAGTACTTC.

The CDR3 sequence is CASSFTGRAGTQYF. In DNA form, the CDR3 reads TGTGCCAGCAGTTTCACGGGAAGAGCAGGTACGCAGTATTTT. The V call is TRBV12-3 or TRBV12-4, the J call TRBJ2-3; tentative D call: TRBD2 (5 bases). The CDR3 covers 14 residues. Trimming pared 3 bases from V and 8 bases from J, leaving 15 bases between.

In its sample, this clonotype was seen a few times. The chain links TRBV2 to TRBJ2-1; TRBD2 matches at 12 bases. V was clipped by 6 bases and J by 8 bases; unmatched bases: 5. The germline V gene encodes CDR1 SNHLY and CDR2 FYNNEI. The CDR3 covers 14 residues. DNA for the CDR3: TGTGCCAGCAGGATCCTAGCGGGAGGGCATGAGCAGTTCTTC. This gives the protein CASRILAGGHEQFF.

This clonotype was seen only a few times. The chain employs TRBV20-1 and TRBJ2-1, with 12 bases aligning to TRBD2. V dropped 5 bases and J dropped 7; count of bases not matched to a gene: 9. The CDR3 length is 15 residues. Per germline, CDR1 DFQATT and CDR2 SNEGSKA (reference sequence). For the CDR3, the DNA is TGCAGTGCTGGATCGGCTAGCGGGAGGGGTAATGAGCAGTTCTTC. It specifies CSAGSASGRGNEQFF.

The genes are TRBV6-5 and TRBJ1-4, with a weak D call TRBD1 (5 bases). Per the germline V gene, CDR1 is MNHEY and CDR2 is SVGAGI. Trimming took 0 bases from V and 7 from J, leaving 12 bases between them. The CDR3 is 15 residues long. The CDR3 sequence is CASSYSGAKGEKLFF. The CDR3 DNA reads TGTGCCAGCAGTTACTCAGGGGCTAAAGGTGAAAAACTGTTTTTT.

A few counts support this clonotype. The chain joins TRBV28 to TRBJ2-7; 10 nucleotides match TRBD2. From germline, CDR1 is MDHEN and CDR2 SYDVKM. V lost 6 bases to trimming and J lost 4 bases; unmatched junction nucleotides: 9. The CDR3 has 15 residues. The CDR3 DNA follows: TGTGCCAGCAGACCTAGCGGGAGTAACTCGTACGAGCAGTACTTC. It encodes CASRPSGSNSYEQYF.

The CDR3 reads CAAKARGGSEETQYF. CDR3 coding DNA: TGTGCCGCCAAGGCGCGTGGCGGGAGTGAAGAGACCCAGTACTTC. This chain links TRBV15 with TRBJ2-5; TRBD2 agrees at 7 bases. With 11 bases clipped from V and 3 bases from J, the junction kept 15 bases outside the gene matches. From germline, CDR1 is LNHNV and CDR2 YYDKDF (reference sequence). CDR3 size: 15 residues.

The gene calls are TRBV20-1 and TRBJ2-7, with TRBD1 identical over 8 bases. The germline V gene encodes CDR1 DFQATT and CDR2 SNEGSKA (reference sequence). Germline trimming cut 3 bases from V and 3 bases from J; bases unmatched to any gene: 7. The CDR3 runs 14 residues. CDR3 in amino acids: CSARPDREFYEQYF. CDR3 nucleotide sequence: TGCAGTGCTAGGCCGGACAGGGAATTCTACGAGCAGTACTTC.

This chain joins TRBV9 and TRBJ2-3; no clear D. Trimming took 2 bases from V and 2 from J, leaving 12 bases between them. Per the germline V gene, CDR1 is SGDLS and CDR2 is YYNGEE. CDR3 length equals 15 residues. The CDR3: CASSVFSTYTDTQYF. The DNA of the CDR3 is TGTGCCAGCAGCGTGTTCTCAACGTACACAGATACGCAGTATTTT.

This clonotype occurred a few times. The genes are TRBV7-8 and TRBJ2-5; no reliable D call. The germline V and J ends were trimmed by 5 bases and 4 bases, with 11 bases remaining between them. Germline V gives CDR1 SGHVS, CDR2 FQNEAQ. This CDR3 has 13 residues. CDR3 sequence (DNA): TGTGCCAGCAGCCCCGACCCTCGAGAGACCCAGTACTTC. This codes for CASSPDPRETQYF.

This clonotype was counted once. CDR3 nucleotide sequence: TGCGCCAGCAGCAAATCTAGACAGGGTATCGGGGCCAACGTCCTGACTTTC. Translation: CASSKSRQGIGANVLTF. The J gene is TRBJ2-6, the V gene TRBV5-1, with 7 bases matching TRBD1. The CDR3 extends over 17 amino acids. V shed 4 bases and J 4 bases; nucleotides not matched to a gene: 11. The germline V gene has CDR1 SGHRS and CDR2 YFSETQ.

The V gene is TRBV15, the J gene TRBJ2-3, with a weak D call TRBD2 (6 bases). Germline V gives CDR1 LNHNV, CDR2 YYDKDF (reference sequence). V shed 8 bases and J shed 6 bases, with 18 bases lying between them. This CDR3 is built from 14 residues. For the CDR3, the DNA is TGTGCCACCCGAAGGGGCGGGGAGATGGATACGCAGTATTTT. This encodes CATRRGGEMDTQYF.

V gene TRBV20-1 combines with J gene TRBJ2-1, with TRBD1 as a possible D gene (6 bases). V was cut by 5 bases and J by 7 bases, with 21 bases left in between. Germline V lookup: CDR1 DFQATT, CDR2 SNEGSKA (reference sequence). The CDR3 length is 15 residues. This chain's CDR3 is CSARPPMGARNEQFF. As DNA, the CDR3 is TGCAGTGCTCGCCCTCCCATGGGGGCAAGGAATGAGCAGTTCTTC.

DNA for the CDR3: TGTGCCATCAGTGACTCGGGAAATAATTCACCCCTCCACTTT. Translating gives CAISDSGNNSPLHF. The chain links TRBV10-3 to TRBJ1-6; D gene unclear. V was cut by 3 bases and J by 5 bases, with 8 bases left in between. CDR3 size: 14 residues. CDR1 and CDR2 from the germline V gene are ENHRY and SYGVKD.

The CDR3 reads CASSHRRQGFVYNEQFF. For the CDR3, the DNA is TGTGCCAGCTCACACCGAAGACAGGGTTTCGTCTACAATGAGCAGTTCTTC. This chain joins TRBV18 and TRBJ2-1, with 7 nucleotides matching TRBD1. CDR3 length: 17 amino acids. Trimming cost V 4 bases and J 3 bases; bases outside gene matches: 12. Germline CDR1 KGHSH, CDR2 LQKENI.